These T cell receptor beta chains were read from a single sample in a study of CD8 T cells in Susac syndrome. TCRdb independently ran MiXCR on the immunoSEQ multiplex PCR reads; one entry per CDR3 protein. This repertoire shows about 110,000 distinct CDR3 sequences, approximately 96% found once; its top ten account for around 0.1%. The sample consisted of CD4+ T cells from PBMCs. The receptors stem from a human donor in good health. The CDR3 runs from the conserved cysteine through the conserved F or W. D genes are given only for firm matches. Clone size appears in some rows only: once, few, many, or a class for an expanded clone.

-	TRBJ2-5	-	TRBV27	TGTGCCAGCAGTTTCATATCCCGGCACCAAGAGACCCAGTACTTC	CASSFISRHQETQYF
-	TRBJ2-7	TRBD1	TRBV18	TGTGCCAGCTCACCATGGGCCAGGGGGCTCGAGCAGTACTTC	CASSPWARGLEQYF
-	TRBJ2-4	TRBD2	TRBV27	TGTGCCAGCAAAGTAGCGGGAGGACCGAAAAACATTCAGTACTTC	CASKVAGGPKNIQYF
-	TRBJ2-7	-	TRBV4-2	TGTGCCAGCAGCCAATCGTCTTGGTACGAGCAGTACTTC	CASSQSSWYEQYF
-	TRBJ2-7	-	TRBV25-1	TGTGCCAGCAGTGGCAGACAGGCTGTGACCTACGAGCAGTACTTC	CASSGRQAVTYEQYF
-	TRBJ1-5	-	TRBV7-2	TGTGCCAGCAGCTTAGTCTTCGGGGGGCGCAATCAGCCCCAGCATTTT	CASSLVFGGRNQPQHF
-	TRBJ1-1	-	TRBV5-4	TGTGCCAGCAGAGGGGAACAGAACACTGAAGCTTTCTTT	CASRGEQNTEAFF
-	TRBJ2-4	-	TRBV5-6	TGTGCCAGCAGCTCGTACGGGAACCTAGCCAAAAACATTCAGTACTTC	CASSSYGNLAKNIQYF
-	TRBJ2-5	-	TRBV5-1	TGCGCCAGCAGCTTGAGTTCCAGCCCGCAAGAGACCCAGTACTTC	CASSLSSSPQETQYF
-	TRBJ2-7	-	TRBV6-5	TGTGCCAGCAGTCGCGAGGGGGGCAACTACGAGCAGTACTTC	CASSREGGNYEQYF
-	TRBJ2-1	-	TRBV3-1	TGTGCCAGCAGCCAAGTCCCGAATGAGCAGTTCTTC	CASSQVPNEQFF
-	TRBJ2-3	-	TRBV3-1	TGTGCCAGCAGCCAAGTTAGGTTTGCAGATACGCAGTATTTT	CASSQVRFADTQYF
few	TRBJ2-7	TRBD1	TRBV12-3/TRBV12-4	TGTGCCAGCAGGGAGACAGGGACCAACGAGCAGTACTTC	CASRETGTNEQYF
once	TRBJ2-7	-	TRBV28	TGTGCCAGCAGTAATGATAGGTACGAGCAGTACTTC	CASSNDRYEQYF
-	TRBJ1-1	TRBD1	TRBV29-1	TGCAGCGTTGTAAGGGGAACAGGGGGGAACACTGAAGCTTTCTTT	CSVVRGTGGNTEAFF